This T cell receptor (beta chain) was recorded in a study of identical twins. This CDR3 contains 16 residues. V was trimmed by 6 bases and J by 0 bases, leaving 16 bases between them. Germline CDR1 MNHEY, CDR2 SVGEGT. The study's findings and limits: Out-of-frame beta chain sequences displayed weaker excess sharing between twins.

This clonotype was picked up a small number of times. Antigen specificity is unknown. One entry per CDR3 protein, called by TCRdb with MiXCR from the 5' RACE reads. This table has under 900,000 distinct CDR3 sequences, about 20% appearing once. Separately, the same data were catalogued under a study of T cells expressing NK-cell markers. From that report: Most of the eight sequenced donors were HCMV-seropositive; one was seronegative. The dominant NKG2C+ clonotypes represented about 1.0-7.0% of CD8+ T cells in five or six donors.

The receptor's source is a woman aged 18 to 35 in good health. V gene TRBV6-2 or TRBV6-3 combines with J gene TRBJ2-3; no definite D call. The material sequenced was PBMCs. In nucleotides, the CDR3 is TGTGCCAGCAGCCAAAGAAAGAAATGGAGCACAGATACGCAGTATTTT. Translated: CASSQRKKWSTDTQYF.